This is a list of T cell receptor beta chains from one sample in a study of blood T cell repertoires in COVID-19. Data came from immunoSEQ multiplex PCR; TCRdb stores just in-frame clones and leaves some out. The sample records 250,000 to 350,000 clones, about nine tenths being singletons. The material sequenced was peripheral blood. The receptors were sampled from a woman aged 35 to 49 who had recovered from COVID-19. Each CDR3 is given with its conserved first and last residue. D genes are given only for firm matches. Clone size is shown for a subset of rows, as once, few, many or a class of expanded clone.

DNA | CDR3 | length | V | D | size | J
TGTGCCAGCAGCTCCGTAGCGGGAGGAAACAATGAGCAGTTCTTC | CASSSVAGGNNEQFF | 15 | TRBV7-3 | TRBD2 | many | TRBJ2-1
TGCGCCAGCAGCCCGACTAGCGGGAGGGCCGAAGATGAGCAGTTCTTC | CASSPTSGRAEDEQFF | 16 | TRBV5-1 | TRBD2 | - | TRBJ2-1
TGTGCCAGCTCACCAGGGGCAGGATACTACGAGCAGTACTTC | CASSPGAGYYEQYF | 14 | TRBV18 | - | - | TRBJ2-7
TGTGCCAGCAGCCCCCGGACTAGCGGGCCGGCCCTTGAGCAGTTCTTC | CASSPRTSGPALEQFF | 16 | TRBV9 | TRBD2 | once | TRBJ2-1
TGTGCCAGCAGTTCGCAGAATACAGGGGGCACTGAAGCTTTCTTT | CASSSQNTGGTEAFF | 15 | TRBV28 | TRBD1 | many | TRBJ1-1
TGTGCCACGGGGGAGGCCCCAGATACGCAGTATTTT | CATGEAPDTQYF | 12 | TRBV10-3 | - | - | TRBJ2-3
TGCGCCAGCAGCTTGGAGGGGAATAGCAATCAGCCCCAGCATTTT | CASSLEGNSNQPQHF | 15 | TRBV5-1 | - | - | TRBJ1-5
TGTGCCAGCAGAGCGGACTTGAGCGGGAGTATTAGAGATGAGCAGTTCTTC | CASRADLSGSIRDEQFF | 17 | TRBV2 | TRBD2 | - | TRBJ2-1
TGCGCCAGCAGCACTACAGGGGCGATTAATGAAAAACTGTTTTTT | CASSTTGAINEKLFF | 15 | TRBV5-1 | TRBD1 | once | TRBJ1-4
TGTGCCAGTAGTATAGGGACGGGAAACACCGGGGAGCTGTTTTTT | CASSIGTGNTGELFF | 15 | TRBV19 | - | - | TRBJ2-2
TGTGCCAGCAGCCAATCTGGACAGGGAAATCAGCCCCAGCATTTT | CASSQSGQGNQPQHF | 15 | TRBV16 | TRBD1 | - | TRBJ1-5
TGTGCCACCAGTGATTTAGCTAGCGGGATTTCCTACGAGCAGTACTTC | CATSDLASGISYEQYF | 16 | TRBV24-1 | TRBD2 | - | TRBJ2-7
TGTGCCAGCAGTGTAGCGGGGGATGAGCAGTTCTTC | CASSVAGDEQFF | 12 | TRBV27 | TRBD2 | once | TRBJ2-1
TGTGCCAGCTCACCGACAATGCAGGGGTTCTACGAGCAGTACTTC | CASSPTMQGFYEQYF | 15 | TRBV18 | - | - | TRBJ2-7
TGTGCCATCACACACGACAGAAACACCGGGGAGCTGTTTTTT | CAITHDRNTGELFF | 14 | TRBV10-3 | - | - | TRBJ2-2
TGTGCCAGTAGTTCGGCAGGGGGTCAAGTGCAGCCCCAGCATTTT | CASSSAGGQVQPQHF | 15 | TRBV19 | TRBD1 | - | TRBJ1-5
TGTGCCAGCAGCTCCAACAGGAAAGAGACCCAGTACTTC | CASSSNRKETQYF | 13 | TRBV7-3 | - | - | TRBJ2-5
TGTGCCAGCAGCCAGTTAGCCCCGTTAGACGGCTCCTACGAGCAGTACTTC | CASSQLAPLDGSYEQYF | 17 | TRBV14 | - | - | TRBJ2-7
TGTGCCAGCTCACCACACAGGGGGACCGGGGAGCTGTTTTTT | CASSPHRGTGELFF | 14 | TRBV18 | TRBD1 | - | TRBJ2-2
TGTGCCTGGACCAGGGGGGTAGGGAATTCACCCCTCCACTTT | CAWTRGVGNSPLHF | 14 | TRBV30 | TRBD1 | - | TRBJ1-6
TGTGCCACCAGTGAGGGGGGACAGGGACACTACGAGCAGTACTTC | CATSEGGQGHYEQYF | 15 | TRBV24-1 | TRBD1 | - | TRBJ2-7
TGCGCCAGCAGCTTGTTTGGCCAGGATACCACAGATACGCAGTATTTT | CASSLFGQDTTDTQYF | 16 | TRBV5-1 | - | - | TRBJ2-3
TGTGCCATCCAGTCCGGGACAGGATCCCGGAACACTGAAGCTTTCTTT | CAIQSGTGSRNTEAFF | 16 | TRBV28 | TRBD1 | once | TRBJ1-1
TGTGCCAGCAGTCCCGGGACAGGGGGCATTCGTGGCTACACCTTC | CASSPGTGGIRGYTF | 15 | TRBV2 | TRBD1 | - | TRBJ1-2
TGTGCCAGCAGTTTATCAGGGACTAGCGGGGCCAATGAGCAGTTCTTC | CASSLSGTSGANEQFF | 16 | TRBV28 | TRBD2 | - | TRBJ2-1
TGTGCCAGCAGCTTAGTGCGGTTGGGCGGGAGTGGTTCCTACGAGCAGTACTTC | CASSLVRLGGSGSYEQYF | 18 | TRBV13 | TRBD2 | - | TRBJ2-7
TGTGCCAGCAGTGAAGCCCAGGGGTGGAATTCACCCCTCCACTTT | CASSEAQGWNSPLHF | 15 | TRBV6-1 | - | - | TRBJ1-6
TGTGCCAGCAGCGCCCATTTAGGCCGGGACACTGAAGCTTTCTTT | CASSAHLGRDTEAFF | 15 | TRBV9 | - | - | TRBJ1-1
TGTGCCAGCAGTGGAGGAACAATGGTCACAGATACGCAGTATTTT | CASSGGTMVTDTQYF | 15 | TRBV2 | - | - | TRBJ2-3
TGTGCCAGCAGCCGAGATAGCGGGAACCAAGAGACCCAGTACTTC | CASSRDSGNQETQYF | 15 | TRBV3-1/TRBV3-2 | TRBD2 | - | TRBJ2-5
TGTGCCAGCAGCCCGTCTTGGGGCCCCACCGGGGAGCTGTTTTTT | CASSPSWGPTGELFF | 15 | TRBV5-5 | - | - | TRBJ2-2
TGTGCCAGCAGCTCAGGGGGTGAGGGCAATCAGCCCCAGCATTTT | CASSSGGEGNQPQHF | 15 | TRBV5-4 | TRBD1 | - | TRBJ1-5
TGTGCCAGCAGTCCACGACAGGGGCTACCTAAGGAGCAGTACTTC | CASSPRQGLPKEQYF | 15 | TRBV27 | TRBD1 | - | TRBJ2-7
TGTGCCAGCTCCCTACAGGCGGAGACCCAGTACTTC | CASSLQAETQYF | 12 | TRBV18 | - | - | TRBJ2-5
TGTGCCAGCTCTCCTGTCGAACTTTACGAGCAGTACTTC | CASSPVELYEQYF | 13 | TRBV18 | - | - | TRBJ2-7
TGTGCCAGCAGCCACAGAGCGGGAGTTGGGGCAGATACGCAGTATTTT | CASSHRAGVGADTQYF | 16 | TRBV3-1/TRBV3-2 | TRBD2 | once | TRBJ2-3
TGTGCCAGCAGCCCGTACAGGAACACTGAAGCTTTCTTT | CASSPYRNTEAFF | 13 | TRBV11-2 | - | - | TRBJ1-1
TGTGCCAGTCGAAATTCAGCAGACACTGGAAACACCATATATTTT | CASRNSADTGNTIYF | 15 | TRBV19 | - | - | TRBJ1-3
TGTGCCAGCAGCACAGGGGGGAACACCATATATTTT | CASSTGGNTIYF | 12 | TRBV7-9 | TRBD1 | - | TRBJ1-3
TGTGCCAGCAGTCCCCGGGACACCTACACCGGGGAGCTGTTTTTT | CASSPRDTYTGELFF | 15 | TRBV27 | - | - | TRBJ2-2
TGTGCCAGTCCTTATCAGCCCCAGCATTTT | CASPYQPQHF | 10 | TRBV27 | - | - | TRBJ1-5
TGTGCCAGCAGTTACGGGTCAGGGCTCACAGATACGCAGTATTTT | CASSYGSGLTDTQYF | 15 | TRBV28 | - | - | TRBJ2-3
TGTGCCAGCAGTCCCCGGACAGCGAACACCGGGGAGCTGTTTTTT | CASSPRTANTGELFF | 15 | TRBV27 | - | - | TRBJ2-2
TGTGCCAGCAGCTTTGCGGGTGTAGACTCTGGGGCCAACGTCCTGACTTTC | CASSFAGVDSGANVLTF | 17 | TRBV7-3 | - | once | TRBJ2-6
TGTGCCAGCAGCCAAGGAAGGGGGGGGGCCTCCTACGAGCAGTACTTC | CASSQGRGGASYEQYF | 16 | TRBV14 | - | - | TRBJ2-7
TGCGCCAGCAGCTTGGCACCGATTAGCGGGAGGGAGACCCAGTACTTC | CASSLAPISGRETQYF | 16 | TRBV5-1 | TRBD2 | - | TRBJ2-5